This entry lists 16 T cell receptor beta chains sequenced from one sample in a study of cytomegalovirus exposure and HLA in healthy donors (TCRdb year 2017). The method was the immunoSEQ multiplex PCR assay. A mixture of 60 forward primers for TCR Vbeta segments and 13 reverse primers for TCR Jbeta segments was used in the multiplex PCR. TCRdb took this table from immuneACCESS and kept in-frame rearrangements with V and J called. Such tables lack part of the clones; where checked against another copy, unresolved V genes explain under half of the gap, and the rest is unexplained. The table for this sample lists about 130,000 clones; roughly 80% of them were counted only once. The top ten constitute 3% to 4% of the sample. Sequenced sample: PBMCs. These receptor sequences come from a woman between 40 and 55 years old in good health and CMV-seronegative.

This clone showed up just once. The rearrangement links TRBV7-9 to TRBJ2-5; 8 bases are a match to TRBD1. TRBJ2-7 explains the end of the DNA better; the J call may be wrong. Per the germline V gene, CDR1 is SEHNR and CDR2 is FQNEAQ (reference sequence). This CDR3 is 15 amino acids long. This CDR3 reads CASSTGTGVSYEQYF. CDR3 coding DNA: TGTGCCAGCAGCACCGGGACAGGCGTCTCCTACGAGCAGTACTTC.

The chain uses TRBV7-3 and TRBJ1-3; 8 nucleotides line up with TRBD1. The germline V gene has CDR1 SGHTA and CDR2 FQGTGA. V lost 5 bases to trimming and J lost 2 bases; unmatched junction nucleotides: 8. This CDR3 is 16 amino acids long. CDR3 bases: TGTGCCAGCAGCCTCTCCGGGACAGGAGCTGGAAACACCATATATTTT. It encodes CASSLSGTGAGNTIYF. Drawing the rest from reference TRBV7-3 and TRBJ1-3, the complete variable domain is GAGVSQTPSNKVTEKGKYVELRCDPISGHTALYWYRQSLGQGPEFLIYFQGTGAADDSGLPNDRFFAVRPEGSVSTLKIQRTERGDSAVYLCASSLSGTGAGNTIYFGEGSWLTVV.

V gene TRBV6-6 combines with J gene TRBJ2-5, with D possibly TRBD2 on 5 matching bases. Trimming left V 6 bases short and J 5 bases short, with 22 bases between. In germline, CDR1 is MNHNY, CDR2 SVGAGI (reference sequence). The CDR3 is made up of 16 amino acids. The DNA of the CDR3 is TGTGCCAGCAGCCATACGCTGGCAGCGGCGGAGGAGACCCAGTACTTC. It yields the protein CASSHTLAAAEETQYF.

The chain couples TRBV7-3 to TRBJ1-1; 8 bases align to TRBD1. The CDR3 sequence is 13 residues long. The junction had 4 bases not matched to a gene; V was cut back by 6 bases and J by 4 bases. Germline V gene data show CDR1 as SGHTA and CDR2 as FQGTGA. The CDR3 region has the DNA TGTGCCAGCAGAAAAGGACAGGGCACTGAAGCTTTCTTT. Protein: CASRKGQGTEAFF.

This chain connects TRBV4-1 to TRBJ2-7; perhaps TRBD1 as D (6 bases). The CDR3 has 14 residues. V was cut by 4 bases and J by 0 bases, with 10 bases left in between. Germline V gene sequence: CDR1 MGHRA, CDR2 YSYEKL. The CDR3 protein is CASSLGQSSYEQYF. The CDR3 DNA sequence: TGCGCCAGCAGCCTCGGACAGTCCTCCTACGAGCAGTACTTC.

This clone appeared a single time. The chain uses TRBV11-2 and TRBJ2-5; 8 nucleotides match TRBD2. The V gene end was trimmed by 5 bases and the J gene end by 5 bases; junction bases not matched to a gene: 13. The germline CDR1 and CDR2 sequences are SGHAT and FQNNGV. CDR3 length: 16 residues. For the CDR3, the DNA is TGTGCCAGCAGCCCCCGCTCCGGGACTAGGGGTGAGACCCAGTACTTC. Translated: CASSPRSGTRGETQYF.

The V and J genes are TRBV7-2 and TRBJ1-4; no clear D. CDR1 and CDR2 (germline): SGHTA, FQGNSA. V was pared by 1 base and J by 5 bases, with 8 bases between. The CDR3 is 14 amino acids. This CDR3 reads CASSLGSQNEKLFF. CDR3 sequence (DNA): TGTGCCAGCAGCTTAGGGAGCCAGAATGAAAAACTGTTTTTT.

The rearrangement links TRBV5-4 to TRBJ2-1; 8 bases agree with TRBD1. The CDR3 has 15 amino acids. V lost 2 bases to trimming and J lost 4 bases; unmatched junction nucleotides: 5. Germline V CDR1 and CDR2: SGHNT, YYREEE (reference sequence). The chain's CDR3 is CASSLGQGMYNEQFF. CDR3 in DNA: TGTGCCAGCAGCTTAGGACAGGGTATGTACAATGAGCAGTTCTTC.

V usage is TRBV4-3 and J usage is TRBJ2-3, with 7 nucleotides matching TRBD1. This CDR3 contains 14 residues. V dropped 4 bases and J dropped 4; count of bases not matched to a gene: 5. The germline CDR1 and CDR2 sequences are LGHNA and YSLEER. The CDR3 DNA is TGCGCCAGCAGCCCTAGACAGGGACCAGATACGCAGTATTTT. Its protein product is CASSPRQGPDTQYF.

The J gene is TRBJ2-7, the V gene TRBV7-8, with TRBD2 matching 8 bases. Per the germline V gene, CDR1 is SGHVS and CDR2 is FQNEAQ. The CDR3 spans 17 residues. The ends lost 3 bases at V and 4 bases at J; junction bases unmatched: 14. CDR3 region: CASSFPLAGGFSYEQYF. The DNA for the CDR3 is TGTGCCAGCAGCTTTCCTCTAGCGGGCGGTTTCTCTTACGAGCAGTACTTC.

The CDR3 spells CASSVGLANNEQFF. The CDR3 DNA reads as TGTGCCAGCAGCGTAGGACTAGCGAACAATGAGCAGTTCTTC. The J gene is TRBJ2-1, the V gene TRBV9, with 8 positions matching TRBD2. Per germline, CDR1 SGDLS and CDR2 YYNGEE. V was pared by 0 bases and J by 5 bases, with 1 base of the junction left unmatched. The CDR3 extends over 14 amino acids.

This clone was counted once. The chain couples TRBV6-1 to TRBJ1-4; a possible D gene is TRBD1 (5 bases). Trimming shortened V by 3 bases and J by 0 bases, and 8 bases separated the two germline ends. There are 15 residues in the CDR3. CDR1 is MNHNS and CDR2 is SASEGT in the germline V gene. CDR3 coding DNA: TGTGCCAGCAGTGACGGACATTCAACTAATGAAAAACTGTTTTTT. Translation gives CASSDGHSTNEKLFF.

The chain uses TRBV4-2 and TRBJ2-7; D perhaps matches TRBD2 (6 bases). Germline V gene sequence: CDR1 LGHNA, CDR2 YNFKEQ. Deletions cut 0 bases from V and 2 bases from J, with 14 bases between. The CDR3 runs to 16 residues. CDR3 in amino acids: CASSQDRLGGTYEQYF. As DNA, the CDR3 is TGTGCCAGCAGCCAAGATCGGTTGGGGGGAACCTACGAGCAGTACTTC.

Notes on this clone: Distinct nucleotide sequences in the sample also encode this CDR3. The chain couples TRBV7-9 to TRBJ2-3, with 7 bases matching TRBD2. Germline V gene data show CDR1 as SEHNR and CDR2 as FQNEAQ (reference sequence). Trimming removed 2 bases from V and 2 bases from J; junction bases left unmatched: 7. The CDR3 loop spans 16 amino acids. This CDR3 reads CASSLLTGGSTDTQYF. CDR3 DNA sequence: TGTGCCAGCAGCTTACTGACGGGGGGATCCACAGATACGCAGTATTTT. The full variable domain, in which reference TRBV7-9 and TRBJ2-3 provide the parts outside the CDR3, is DTGVSQNPRHKITKRGQNVTFRCDPISEHNRLYWYRQTLGQGPEFLTYFQNEAQLEKSRLLSDRFSAERPKGSFSTLEIQRTEQGDSAMYLCASSLLTGGSTDTQYFGPGTRLTVL.

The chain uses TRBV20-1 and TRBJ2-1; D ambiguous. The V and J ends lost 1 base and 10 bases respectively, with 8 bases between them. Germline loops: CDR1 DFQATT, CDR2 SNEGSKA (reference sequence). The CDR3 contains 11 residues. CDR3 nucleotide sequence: TGCAGTGCTAGAGGGCAGTCCGAGCAGTTCTTC. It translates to CSARGQSEQFF.

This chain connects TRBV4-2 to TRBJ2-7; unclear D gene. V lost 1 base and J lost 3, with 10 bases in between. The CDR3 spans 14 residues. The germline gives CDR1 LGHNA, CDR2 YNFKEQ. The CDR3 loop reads CASSQGRLVYEQYF. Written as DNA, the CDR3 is TGTGCCAGCAGCCAAGGCAGGTTGGTCTACGAGCAGTACTTC.